These 18 T cell receptor beta chains were all obtained from the same sample, sequenced in a study of blood T cells in healthy people across ages. A sample-barcoded 5' primer and a J-beta primer mix were used in a second PCR of roughly 6 to 12 cycles. TCRdb re-called the 5' RACE reads through MiXCR, storing one row per CDR3 protein. This sample yields about a million distinct CDR3 sequences, of which approximately 50% are seen a single time; about 20% belongs to the top ten. Sequenced sample: blood. Source of these receptors: a woman in her sixties or seventies in good health.

The chain employs TRBV6-2 or TRBV6-3 and TRBJ2-7; 8 bases are a match to TRBD2. The ends lost 8 bases at V and 1 base at J; junction bases unmatched: 7. This CDR3 has 14 amino acids. Germline loops: CDR1 MNHEY, CDR2 SVGEGT. CDR3 amino acids: CASDGSGKSYEQYF. The CDR3 DNA reads TGTGCCAGCGACGGTAGCGGGAAGTCCTACGAGCAGTACTTC.

This clonotype was seen only a few times. The chain uses TRBV29-1 and TRBJ1-2, with D unresolved. Germline V CDR1 and CDR2: SQVTM, ANQGSEA. V dropped 7 bases and J dropped 1 base, with 7 bases sitting between them. This CDR3 is 11 amino acids long. The CDR3 is CSAENNYGYTF. CDR3 DNA sequence: TGCAGCGCAGAGAATAACTATGGCTACACCTTC.

As for this clonotype: One end of the junction fails to match germline, which may point to a read error. The chain employs TRBV12-3 or TRBV12-4 and TRBJ2-1; D perhaps matches TRBD2 (6 bases). The CDR3 spans 15 residues. This chain's CDR3 is CTSSFSGNSYNEQFF. CDR3 coding DNA: TGTACCAGCAGTTTTAGCGGTAACTCCTACAATGAGCAGTTCTTC.

The chain links TRBV6-5 to TRBJ1-2; no reliable D call. The V gene lost 6 bases and the J gene lost 6 bases, with 11 bases spanning the gap. The germline CDR1 and CDR2 sequences are MNHEY and SVGAGI. CDR3 length equals 12 residues. CDR3 amino acids: CASRLGGNGYTF. DNA of the CDR3: TGTGCCAGCAGGTTGGGTGGGAATGGCTACACCTTC.

This clonotype was seen only a few times. V gene TRBV15 combines with J gene TRBJ2-5, with D perhaps matching TRBD1 (5 bases). CDR3 length: 13 amino acids. CDR1 and CDR2 (germline): LNHNV, YYDKDF (reference sequence). Trimming took off 1 base at V and 5 bases at J, with 8 bases between the two ends. The CDR3, as DNA: TGTGCCACCAGCAGAGTAAGGGGTGAGACCCAGTACTTC. Its protein is CATSRVRGETQYF. The full variable domain, rest sourced from reference TRBV15 and TRBJ2-5, is DAMVIQNPRYQVTQFGKPVTLSCSQTLNHNVMYWYQQKSSQAPKLLFHYYDKDFNNEADTPDNFQSRRPNTSFCFLDIRSPGLGDTAMYLCATSRVRGETQYFGPGTRLLVL.

The chain recombines TRBV7-3 with TRBJ1-2; perhaps TRBD1 as D (5 bases). With 5 bases removed from V and 4 bases from J, the gap between germline ends came to 20 bases. In germline, CDR1 is SGHTA, CDR2 FQGTGA. The CDR3 is made up of 16 amino acids. The CDR3 nucleotides are TGTGCCAGCAGCCAAAAAGGAGGGGACTACGGCTATGGCTACACCTTC. It specifies CASSQKGGDYGYGYTF.

V is TRBV28 and J is TRBJ2-7; D is possibly TRBD1 (6 bases). Germline loops: CDR1 MDHEN, CDR2 SYDVKM. The ends were cut back, 1 base at V and 2 bases at J, with 12 bases in the middle. The CDR3 totals 15 residues. The CDR3 DNA is TGTGCCAGCAGTTTATACCAGACAGGAACCTACGAGCAGTACTTC. It encodes CASSLYQTGTYEQYF.

This clonotype has just one count. A much larger clone lies one base from this, so it may be a read error. The chain has TRBV5-1 and TRBJ2-1; the D gene is possibly TRBD1 (5 bases). Looked up from germline, CDR1 is SGHRS and CDR2 is YFSETQ. The V end lost 0 bases, the J end lost 9 bases, and 13 bases lay between the germline ends. The CDR3 totals 14 residues. The CDR3 loop reads CASSLEISQGEQFF. CDR3 bases: TGCGCCAGCAGCTTGGAGATAAGCCAGGGTGAGCAGTTCTTC. The entire variable domain, with the rest obtained from reference TRBV5-1 and TRBJ2-1, is as follows: KAGVTQTPRYLIKTRGQQVTLSCSPISGHRSVSWYQQTPGQGLQFLFEYFSETQRNKGNFPGRFSGRQFSNSRSEMNVSTLELGDSALYLCASSLEISQGEQFFGPGTRLTVL.

The chain combines TRBV3-1 with TRBJ1-1, with D perhaps TRBD1 (6 bases). CDR1 is LGHDT, CDR2 YNNKEL, per germline (reference sequence). This CDR3 is 16 amino acids long. Between the trimmed V and J ends, which lost 0 bases and 0 bases, there was a span of 11 bases. Here the CDR3 reads CASSQDLRGVNTEAFF. DNA of the CDR3: TGTGCCAGCAGCCAAGATCTTAGGGGGGTGAACACTGAAGCTTTCTTT.

This chain links TRBV29-1 with TRBJ1-4; perhaps TRBD1 as D (5 bases). V lost 4 bases to trimming and J lost 7 bases, with 10 bases between them. There are 12 residues in the CDR3. CDR1 and CDR2 (germline): SQVTM, ANQGSEA. The CDR3 sequence: CSVGGDAEKLFF. In DNA, the CDR3 is TGCAGCGTTGGGGGGGACGCTGAAAAACTGTTTTTT.

The chain couples TRBV11-2 to TRBJ2-3, with D tentatively TRBD2 (7 bases). Trimming pared 7 bases from V and 2 bases from J, leaving 19 bases between. The germline CDR1 and CDR2 sequences are SGHAT and FQNNGV. The CDR3 has 16 residues. CDR3 in amino acids: CASILGGAFLTDTQYF. The CDR3 DNA reads as TGTGCCAGCATATTAGGGGGGGCCTTCCTCACAGATACGCAGTATTTT.

This rearrangement joins TRBV7-2 to TRBJ2-2; tentatively, D is TRBD1 (5 bases). The CDR3 totals 15 residues. Trimming shortened V by 2 bases and J by 4 bases, and 11 bases separated the two germline ends. Germline CDR1 reads SGHTA; CDR2 reads FQGNSA. This chain's CDR3 is CASSLQGQGTGELFF. For the CDR3, the DNA is TGTGCCAGCAGCTTACAGGGTCAGGGCACCGGGGAGCTGTTTTTT.

The V gene is TRBV25-1, the J gene TRBJ2-1, with TRBD1 matching 7 bases. CDR3 length equals 17 residues. CDR1 is MGHDK, CDR2 SYGVNS, per germline. J was trimmed by 1 base and V by 7 bases; bases with no gene match: 13. The CDR3 bases are TGTGCCAGCACGAACTCTCAGGGGGTCAAGTCCTACAATGAGCAGTTCTTC. Amino acid sequence: CASTNSQGVKSYNEQFF.

This clonotype came up a few times. The chain joins TRBV7-9 to TRBJ2-7; D is ambiguous. Germline-derived CDR1 and CDR2 are SEHNR and FQNEAQ (reference sequence). This CDR3 is 16 amino acids long. V was shortened by 0 bases and J by 0 bases, with 12 bases between the two germline ends. The CDR3 loop is CASSLAPGRTSYEQYF. CDR3 coding DNA: TGTGCCAGCAGCTTAGCGCCAGGACGGACCTCCTACGAGCAGTACTTC. Combining the CDR3 with reference TRBV7-9 and TRBJ2-7 gives the whole variable domain DTGVSQNPRHKITKRGQNVTFRCDPISEHNRLYWYRQTLGQGPEFLTYFQNEAQLEKSRLLSDRFSAERPKGSFSTLEIQRTEQGDSAMYLCASSLAPGRTSYEQYFGPGTRLTVT.

CDR3 in DNA: TGCAGTGCTAGAGATCCCTTAAGGGTCGAATCACCCCTCCACTTT. Amino acids: CSARDPLRVESPLHF. The chain joins TRBV20-1 to TRBJ1-6; no clear D. Germline CDR1 DFQATT, CDR2 SNEGSKA (reference sequence). The germline V and J ends were trimmed by 0 bases and 10 bases, with 16 bases remaining between them. The CDR3 has 15 residues.

The chain has TRBV28 and TRBJ2-7; D perhaps matches TRBD2 (6 bases). Trimming shortened V by 3 bases and J by 5 bases, and 26 bases separated the two germline ends. The germline gives CDR1 MDHEN, CDR2 SYDVKM. The CDR3 is 18 amino acids. The CDR3 is CASSFLAVREVIVDEQYF. The CDR3 DNA sequence: TGTGCCAGCAGTTTTCTCGCCGTCAGGGAGGTGATTGTTGACGAGCAGTACTTC.

The chain has TRBV9 and TRBJ2-7; no clear D gene. Trimming took off 0 bases at V and 1 base at J, with 11 bases between the two ends. CDR1 is SGDLS, CDR2 YYNGEE, per germline. The CDR3 is made up of 15 amino acids. The CDR3 is CASSVGGSQSYEQYF. The DNA of the CDR3 is TGTGCCAGCAGCGTAGGGGGATCCCAATCCTACGAGCAGTACTTC.

The chain employs TRBV4-3 and TRBJ2-2, with D hard to call. This CDR3 is built from 15 residues. The germline V gene encodes CDR1 LGHNA and CDR2 YSLEER. Between the trimmed V and J ends, which lost 4 bases and 5 bases, there was a span of 14 bases. The CDR3 DNA reads TGCGCCAGCAGCCCTTCTATGGACCAAACCGGGGAGCTGTTTTTT. Translated, it gives CASSPSMDQTGELFF.